This paragraph reports one T cell receptor (beta chain). Its antigen is unknown. The sample originates from a study of Ad26.COV2.S vaccination and SARS-CoV-2 variants. Study-wide results and limits: The placebo group had lower spike-specific TCR breadth than the vaccine recipients did. Overall T cell responses may have been underestimated by the analyses of TCR breadth and depth.

As to treatment: roughly 19 received Ad26.COV2.S at low or high dose, single or two shots; 5 received placebo; per-sample allocation not given. Sampling was done on day 63 after the first vaccine or placebo injection. SARS-CoV-2 spike from the Wuhan strain was encoded by the vaccine, an Ad26 vector. Using immunoSEQ multiplex PCR, the repertoire was profiled, and TCRdb retains in-frame clones only, with some absent. Among 360,000 or so clones listed, around 86% were seen once. J gave up 5 bases and V 0 bases, and 6 bases lay outside the gene matches. Germline assignment: CDR1 LGHNA and CDR2 YNFKEQ. The CDR3 spans 16 residues.

Sequencing used peripheral blood, obtained in a trial of Ad26.COV2.S vaccine versus placebo. This TCR derives from a person aged 18-65 years who received the Ad26.COV2.S COVID-19 vaccine or a placebo. The chain joins TRBV4-2 to TRBJ2-2, with 7 bases identical to TRBD2. In nucleotides, the CDR3 is TGTGCCAGCAGCCAAGACCCTAGCGGCATGACCGGGGAGCTGTTTTTT. Protein product: CASSQDPSGMTGELFF.